This section outlines one T cell receptor beta chain sequence together with its context. This clonotype came up many times. It has no known antigen specificity. Base qualities are not at hand, and no much larger clone is one base apart. The time point label, as the study defines it: patch test 1, 2 weeks after DPC sensitization. The treatment or condition label corresponds to: therapeutic diphenylcyclopropenone sensitization with weekly scalp DPC. At every patch-test visit, the blood draw took place before the patch test was put on. Patients were considered eligible if aged 18 to 70, diagnosed with alopecia and deemed suitable for DPC therapy, and patients were excluded if pregnant. Unfractionated whole blood was collected in Tempus Blood RNA tubes, and total RNA was extracted from that blood. The library was prepared using RACE. TCRdb lists the instrument as NextSeq 500. During library preparation, unique molecular identifiers were attached to individual cDNA molecules so that TCRs could be counted quantitatively and reproducibly. From each blood RNA sample, both TCR alpha and TCR beta chains were sequenced. As for the authors' bioinformatics: A median of around 100,000 TCRs per sample was observed, with a range of about 20,000 to 750,000. V, J and CDR3 annotation of the TCR reads was carried out using the Decombinator software suite. For PS versus PT1 abundance plots, all samples were subsampled to the same number of TCRs (28,000). TCRs were defined as expanded if absent before sensitization and observed at least eight times at the 2-week time point. The raw public data were reprocessed by TCRdb itself: fastp quality trimming at Q25, MiXCR clonotype calling, in-frame beta chains only. Records with the same CDR3 protein are collapsed into one entry carrying the most frequent genes and DNA. TCRdb's processing, not the authors', yielded these V and J calls. For this sample there are tens of thousands of distinct CDR3 sequences; 9% to 9.5% appear just once. The biggest ten clones account for roughly 15% of the sample.

The sample originates from a study of human T cells and chemical hapten exposure (dated by TCRdb to about 2021). With respect to the entire study: For sensitization, 2% DPC in acetone was applied to a roughly 2 cm by roughly 2 cm area of upper inner arm skin. Alopecia areata with under or over 50% scalp involvement, alopecia totalis and alopecia universalis were represented in the patient cohort, which was mostly female. Throughout the study period of about 22 weeks, patients also received therapeutic DPC doses to the scalp every week. Patch testing on the upper back used Finn chambers containing 0.01% DPC, with scoring done after 6 days according to International Contact Dermatitis Research Group standards. Libraries were pooled for sequencing, and per-sample TCR yields varied mainly because of small differences in library volumes within the pool. Peripheral blood TCR repertoire changes were tracked in vivo in alopecia patients during primary and secondary sensitization to the hapten diphenylcyclopropenone (DPC). For TCR sequencing, blood came from some 31 alopecia patients at anywhere from one to four time points (pre-sensitization, 2, 6 and 24 weeks). Blood was sampled from patients pre-sensitization (week 0) and at 2, 6 and about 24 weeks after DPC sensitization.

Taken from cysteine to phenylalanine, the CDR3 has 18 residues. The read is trimmed to its CDR3 DNA, 54 bases read in frame from base 1. The trim is 2 bases for V and 4 bases for J, with a gap of 18 bases between the germline ends. Via the germline V gene (reference sequence), CDR1 is SEHNR and CDR2 FQNEAQ. The paper's findings and limits, for the study overall: DPC sensitization did not change how many TCRs were above 1 in 1000 frequency, and no evidence was found of alterations in global repertoire structure. All patients had alopecia, a presumed autoimmune disease, so their immune response might differ from that of healthy individuals. Significantly more large CDR3 similarity clusters were formed by expanded TCRs than by pre-sensitization or healthy control sets, consistent with antigen-driven responses. A positive correlation was found between the number of PT1 expanded TCRs and patch test score, with significance reached at thresholds 8, 16 and 32 but not 4. Repeated subsampling changed both the strength of the expansion versus patch-test correlation and the threshold at which the correlation became significant.

The sequencing here drew on whole blood, taken in connection with sensitization to the hapten diphenylcyclopropenone (DPC). The receptor chain draws on TRBV7-9 and TRBJ1-6; a tentative D match to TRBD1 spans 6 bases. The source is a middle-aged woman with alopecia areata. Some clones in this sample may be carry-over from other donors' samples. Here is the DNA: TGTGCCAGCAGCTTAAGGGGGGCTGGGACGGATTATAATTCACCCCTCCACTTT. Its amino acids are CASSLRGAGTDYNSPLHF.